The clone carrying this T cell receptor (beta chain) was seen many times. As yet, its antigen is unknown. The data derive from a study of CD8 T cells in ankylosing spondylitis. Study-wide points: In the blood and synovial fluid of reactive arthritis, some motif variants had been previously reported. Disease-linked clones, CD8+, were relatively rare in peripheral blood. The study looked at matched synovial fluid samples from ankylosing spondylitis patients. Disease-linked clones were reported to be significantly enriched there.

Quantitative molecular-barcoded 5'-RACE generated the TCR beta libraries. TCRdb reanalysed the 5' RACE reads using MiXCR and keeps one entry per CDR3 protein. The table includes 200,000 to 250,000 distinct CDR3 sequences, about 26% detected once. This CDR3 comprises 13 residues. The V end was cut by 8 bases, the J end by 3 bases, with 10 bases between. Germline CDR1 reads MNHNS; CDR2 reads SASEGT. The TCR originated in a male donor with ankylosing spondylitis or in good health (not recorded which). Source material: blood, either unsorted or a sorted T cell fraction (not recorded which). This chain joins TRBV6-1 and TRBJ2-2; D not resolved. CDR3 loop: CASVGRYTGELFF. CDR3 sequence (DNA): TGTGCCAGCGTCGGAAGGTACACCGGGGAGCTGTTTTTT.